These 3 T cell receptor beta chains share one sample of origin, sequenced in a study of response to subunit inactivated influenza vaccine. TCRdb redid the calling of the RT-PCR reads with MiXCR, one entry per CDR3 protein. Of hundreds of thousands of distinct CDR3 sequences listed, 7.5% to 8.5% are singletons. Here the sequenced sample was PBMCs from blood, taken roughly 24 months after vaccination. The receptors were sampled from a man aged 45-69 years who received an inactivated influenza vaccine.

This clonotype has just a few counts. The chain joins TRBV20-1 to TRBJ1-5; tentative D call: TRBD1 (6 bases). In germline, CDR1 is DFQATT, CDR2 SNEGSKA (reference sequence). V lost 3 bases, J lost 10 bases, and 25 bases lay in between. This CDR3 contains 16 residues. CDR3 region: CSASAGIGQGFHPQHF. CDR3 nucleotides: TGCAGTGCTAGCGCGGGGATAGGGCAGGGGTTCCATCCCCAGCATTTT.

This clonotype has at least ten counts. The V call is TRBV7-9, the J call TRBJ2-5; 10 bases map to TRBD1. The CDR3 is 17 residues long. Germline trimming cut 1 base from V and 3 bases from J; bases unmatched to any gene: 8. Germline V gene sequence: CDR1 SEHNR, CDR2 FQNEAQ (reference sequence). The CDR3 loop reads CASSLGRVTGGEETQYF. CDR3 coding DNA: TGTGCCAGCAGCTTAGGGCGTGTGACAGGGGGCGAAGAGACCCAGTACTTC.

The rearrangement links TRBV3-1 to TRBJ2-2; 10 nucleotides line up with TRBD1. The germline gives CDR1 LGHDT, CDR2 YNNKEL (reference sequence). With 3 bases clipped from V and 8 bases from J, the junction kept 9 bases outside the gene matches. The CDR3 extends over 16 amino acids. For the CDR3, the DNA is TGTGCCAGCAGCCATCGGGACAGGGGTGTTACAGGGGAGCTGTTTTTT. Translated: CASSHRDRGVTGELFF.